This T cell receptor beta chain originates from a study of T cell responses to AZD1222 COVID-19 vaccine. Study observations and caveats: The peak T cell response came first, and repertoires were sampled only after it. Following two doses of AZD1222, Spike-specific TCR breadth and depth rose.

Of note for this clone: Its antigen is unknown.

TCRdb's table, derived via immunoSEQ multiplex PCR, lists solely in-frame clones and lacks some. Here the sample spans 85,000 to 120,000 clones, roughly 80% being singletons. This CDR3 spans 14 amino acids. V gave up 0 bases and J gave up 9 bases; unmatched junction bases: 4. Germline V CDR1 and CDR2: MNHEY, SVGEGT. This chain uses TRBV6-2 or TRBV6-3 with TRBJ2-1; 8 bases align to TRBD2. The source of this sequence is an adult in good health. The specimen comprised peripheral blood, sampled on day 0 of AZD1222 vaccination. The CDR3 reads CASSYSRGVGEQFF. CDR3 sequence (DNA): TGTGCCAGCAGTTACTCGCGGGGGGTGGGTGAGCAGTTCTTC.